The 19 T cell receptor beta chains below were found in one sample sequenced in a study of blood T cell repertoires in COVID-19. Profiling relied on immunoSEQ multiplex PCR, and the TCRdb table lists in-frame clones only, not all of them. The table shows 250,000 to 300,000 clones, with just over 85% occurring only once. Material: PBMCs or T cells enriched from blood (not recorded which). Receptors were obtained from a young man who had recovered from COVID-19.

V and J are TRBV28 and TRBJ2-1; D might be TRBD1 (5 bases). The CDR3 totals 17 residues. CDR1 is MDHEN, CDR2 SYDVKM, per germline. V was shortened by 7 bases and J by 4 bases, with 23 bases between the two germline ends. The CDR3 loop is CASTSQSAGAPYNEQFF. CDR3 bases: TGTGCCAGCACCTCACAAAGTGCTGGGGCGCCATACAATGAGCAGTTCTTC.

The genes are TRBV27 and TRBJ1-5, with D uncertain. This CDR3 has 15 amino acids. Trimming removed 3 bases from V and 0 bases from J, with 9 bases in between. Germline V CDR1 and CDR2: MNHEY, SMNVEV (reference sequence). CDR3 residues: CASSFSVNSNQPQHF. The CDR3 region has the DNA TGTGCCAGCAGTTTTTCAGTCAATAGCAATCAGCCCCAGCATTTT.

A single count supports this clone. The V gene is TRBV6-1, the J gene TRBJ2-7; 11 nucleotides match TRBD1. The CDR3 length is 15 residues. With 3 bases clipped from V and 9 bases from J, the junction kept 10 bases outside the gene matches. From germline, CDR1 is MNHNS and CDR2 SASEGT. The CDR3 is CASSEGDRGVFRQYF. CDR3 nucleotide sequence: TGTGCCAGCAGTGAGGGGGACAGGGGGGTGTTCAGGCAGTACTTC.

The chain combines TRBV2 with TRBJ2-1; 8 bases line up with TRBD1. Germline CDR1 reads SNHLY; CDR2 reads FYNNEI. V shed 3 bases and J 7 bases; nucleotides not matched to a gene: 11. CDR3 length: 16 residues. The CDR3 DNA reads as TGTGCCAGCAGTGAGGCAGGGGGCGCGATATGGAATGAGCAGTTCTTC. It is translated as CASSEAGGAIWNEQFF. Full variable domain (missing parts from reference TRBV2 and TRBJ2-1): EPEVTQTPSHQVTQMGQEVILRCVPISNHLYFYWYRQILGQKVEFLVSFYNNEISEKSEIFDDQFSVERPDGSNFTLKIRSTKLEDSAMYFCASSEAGGAIWNEQFFGPGTRLTVL.

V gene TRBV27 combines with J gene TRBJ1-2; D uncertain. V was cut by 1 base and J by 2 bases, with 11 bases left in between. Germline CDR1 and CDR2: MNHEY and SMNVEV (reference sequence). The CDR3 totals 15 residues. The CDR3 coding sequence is TGTGCCAGCAGTTTATACCCCTCAAGCAACTATGGCTACACCTTC. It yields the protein CASSLYPSSNYGYTF.

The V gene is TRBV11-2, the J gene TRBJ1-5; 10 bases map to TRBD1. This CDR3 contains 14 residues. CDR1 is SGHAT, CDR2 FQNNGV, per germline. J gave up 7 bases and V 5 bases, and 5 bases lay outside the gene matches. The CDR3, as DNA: TGTGCCAGCAGCCTGGGACAGGGGAAGCAGCCCCAGCATTTT. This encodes CASSLGQGKQPQHF.

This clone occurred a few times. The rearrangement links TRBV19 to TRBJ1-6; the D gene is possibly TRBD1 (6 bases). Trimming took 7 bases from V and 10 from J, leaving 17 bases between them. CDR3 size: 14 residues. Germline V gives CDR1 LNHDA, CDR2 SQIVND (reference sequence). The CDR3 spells CASTKGGLRSPLHF. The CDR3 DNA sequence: TGTGCCAGTACCAAGGGGGGGCTTCGGTCACCCCTCCACTTT.

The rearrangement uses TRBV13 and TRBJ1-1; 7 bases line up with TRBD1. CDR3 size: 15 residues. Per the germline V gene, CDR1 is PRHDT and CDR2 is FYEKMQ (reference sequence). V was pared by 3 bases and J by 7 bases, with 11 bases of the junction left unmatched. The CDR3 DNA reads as TGTGCCAGCAGCTTTATTACACTGGGACAGAATGAAGCTTTCTTT. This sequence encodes CASSFITLGQNEAFF.

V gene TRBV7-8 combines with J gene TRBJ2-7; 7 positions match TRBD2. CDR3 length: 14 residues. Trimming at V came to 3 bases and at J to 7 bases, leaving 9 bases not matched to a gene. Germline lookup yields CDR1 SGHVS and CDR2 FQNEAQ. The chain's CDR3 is CASSFRAGVWEQYF. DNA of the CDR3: TGTGCCAGCAGCTTTAGGGCGGGGGTCTGGGAGCAGTACTTC.

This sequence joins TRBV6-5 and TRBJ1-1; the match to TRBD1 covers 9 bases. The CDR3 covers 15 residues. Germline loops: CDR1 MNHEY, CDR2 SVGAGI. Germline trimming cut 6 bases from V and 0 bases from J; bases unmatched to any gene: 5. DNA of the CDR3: TGTGCCAGCAGAGAGACAGGGGGAATGAACACTGAAGCTTTCTTT. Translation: CASRETGGMNTEAFF.

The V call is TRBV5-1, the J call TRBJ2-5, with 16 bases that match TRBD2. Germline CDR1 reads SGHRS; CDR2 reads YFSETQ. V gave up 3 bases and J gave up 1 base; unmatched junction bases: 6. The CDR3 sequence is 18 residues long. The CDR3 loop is CASSYGTSGGVIQETQYF. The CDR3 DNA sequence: TGCGCCAGCAGCTATGGGACTAGCGGGGGGGTGATCCAAGAGACCCAGTACTTC.

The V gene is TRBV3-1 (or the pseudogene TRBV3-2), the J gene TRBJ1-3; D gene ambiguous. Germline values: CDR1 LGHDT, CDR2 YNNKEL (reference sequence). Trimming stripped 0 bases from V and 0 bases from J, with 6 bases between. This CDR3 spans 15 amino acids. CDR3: CASSQDPGSGNTIYF. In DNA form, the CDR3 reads TGTGCCAGCAGCCAAGATCCGGGCTCTGGAAACACCATATATTTT.

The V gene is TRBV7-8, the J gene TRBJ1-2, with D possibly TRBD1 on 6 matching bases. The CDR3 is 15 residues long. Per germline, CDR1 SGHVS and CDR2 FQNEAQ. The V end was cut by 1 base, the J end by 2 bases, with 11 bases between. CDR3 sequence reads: CASSLGTGNNYGYTF. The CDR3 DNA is TGTGCCAGCAGCTTAGGAACAGGGAACAACTATGGCTACACCTTC.

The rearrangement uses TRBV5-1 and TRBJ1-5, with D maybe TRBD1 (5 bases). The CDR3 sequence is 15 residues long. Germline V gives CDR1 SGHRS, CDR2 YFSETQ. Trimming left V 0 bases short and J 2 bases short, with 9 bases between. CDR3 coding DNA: TGCGCCAGCAGCTTGGACCAAGGGGGCAATCAGCCCCAGCATTTT. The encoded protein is CASSLDQGGNQPQHF.

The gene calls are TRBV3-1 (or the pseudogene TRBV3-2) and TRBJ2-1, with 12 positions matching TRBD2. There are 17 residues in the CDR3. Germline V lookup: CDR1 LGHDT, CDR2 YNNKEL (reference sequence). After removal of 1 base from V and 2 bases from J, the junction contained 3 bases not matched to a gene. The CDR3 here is CASSQGPSGGAYNEQFF. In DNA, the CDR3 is TGTGCCAGCAGCCAAGGGCCTAGCGGGGGGGCCTACAATGAGCAGTTCTTC.

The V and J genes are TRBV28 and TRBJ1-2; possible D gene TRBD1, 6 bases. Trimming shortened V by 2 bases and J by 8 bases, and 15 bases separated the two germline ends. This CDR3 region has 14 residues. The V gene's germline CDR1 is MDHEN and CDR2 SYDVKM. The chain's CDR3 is CASSLGRGAKGYTF. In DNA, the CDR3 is TGTGCCAGCAGTTTAGGTCGGGGGGCGAAAGGCTACACCTTC.

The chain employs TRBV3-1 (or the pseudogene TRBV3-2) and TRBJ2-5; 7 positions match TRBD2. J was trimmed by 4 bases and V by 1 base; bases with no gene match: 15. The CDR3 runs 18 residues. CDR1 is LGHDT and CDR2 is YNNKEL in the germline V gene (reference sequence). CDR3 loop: CASSQARFAGVARETQYF. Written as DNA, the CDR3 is TGTGCCAGCAGCCAAGCCCGGTTTGCGGGGGTGGCAAGAGAGACCCAGTACTTC.

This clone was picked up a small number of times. CDR3: CASSQAFTTGNTIYF. The DNA of the CDR3 is TGTGCCAGCAGCCAAGCGTTTACAACTGGAAACACCATATATTTT. The chain couples TRBV3-1 (or the pseudogene TRBV3-2) to TRBJ1-3; D not certain. This CDR3 has 15 residues. Germline loops: CDR1 LGHDT, CDR2 YNNKEL (reference sequence). V lost 1 base, J lost 2 bases, and 9 bases lay in between.

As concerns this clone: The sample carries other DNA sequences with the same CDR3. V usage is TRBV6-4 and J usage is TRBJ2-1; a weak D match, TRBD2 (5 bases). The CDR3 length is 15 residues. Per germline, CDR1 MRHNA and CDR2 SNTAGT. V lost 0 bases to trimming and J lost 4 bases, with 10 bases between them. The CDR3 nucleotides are TGTGCCAGCAGTGACTCGAGCGGAAGTTACAATGAGCAGTTCTTC. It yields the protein CASSDSSGSYNEQFF.